This entry features one T cell receptor beta chain sequence. The target antigen is unknown. Each CDR3 protein gets one entry after TCRdb re-called the 5' RACE reads with MiXCR. The data show about 1.7 million distinct CDR3 sequences, more than 30% seen once. From germline, CDR1 is MNHNS and CDR2 SASEGT. The V and J ends lost 4 bases and 8 bases respectively, with 8 bases between them. The CDR3 covers 11 residues. The data originate from a study of identical twins. Overall study results and limits: Models underestimated TCR alpha sharing (out-of-frame) in monozygotic twins.

The specimen was cord blood. This TCR came from a newborn girl in good health. The V and J genes are TRBV6-1 and TRBJ1-2; D unclear. This CDR3 reads CASSGRRGYTF. The CDR3 DNA follows: TGTGCCAGCAGTGGCCGGCGCGGCTACACCTTC.